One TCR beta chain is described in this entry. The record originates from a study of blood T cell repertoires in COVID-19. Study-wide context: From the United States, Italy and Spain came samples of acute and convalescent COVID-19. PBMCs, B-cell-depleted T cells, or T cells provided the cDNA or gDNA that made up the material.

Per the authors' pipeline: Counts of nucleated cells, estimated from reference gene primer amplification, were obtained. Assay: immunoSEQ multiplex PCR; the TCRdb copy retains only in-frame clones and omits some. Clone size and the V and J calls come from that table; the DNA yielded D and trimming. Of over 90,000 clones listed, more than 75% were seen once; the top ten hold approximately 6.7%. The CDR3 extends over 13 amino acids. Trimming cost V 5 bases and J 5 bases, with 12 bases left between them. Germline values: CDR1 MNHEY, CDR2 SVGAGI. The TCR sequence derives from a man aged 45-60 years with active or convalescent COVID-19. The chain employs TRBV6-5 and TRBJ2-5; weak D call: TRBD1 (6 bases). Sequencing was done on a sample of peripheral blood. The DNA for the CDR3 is TGTGCCAGCAGTCCCACAGGGTTGGAGACCCAGTACTTC. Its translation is CASSPTGLETQYF.